This TCR beta chain appears in the sequencing data of a study of cytomegalovirus exposure and HLA in healthy donors. In the study overall: Of the donors genotyped, several hundred in all, around 76% fell in the Caucasian-associated ancestry cluster.

This clone turned up a few times. Its antigen is undetermined. Per germline, CDR1 LGHNA and CDR2 YSLEER. V was clipped by 1 base and J by 5 bases; unmatched bases: 2. The CDR3 is made up of 16 amino acids. Regarding the study as a whole: Altogether, 170 or so TCR beta chains were recorded as cytomegalovirus-associated. A missense DCLRE1C variant was associated with V- and J-gene trimming of TCR beta chains in a later analysis, and an independent cohort replicated the association.

Donors were ostensibly healthy at sampling, although undocumented immune exposures were probable. The PCR was carried out with 60 Vbeta primers and 13 Jbeta primers. This table comes from immunoSEQ multiplex PCR, and its TCRdb copy is limited to in-frame clones, with some not included. The repertoire consists of under 200,000 clones, with about 13% occurring once and the leading ten covering approximately 7.8%. The V gene is TRBV4-3, the J gene TRBJ2-3; 14 bases agree with TRBD2. Source material: PBMCs. The receptor was derived from a man aged 50-60 years in good health and CMV-seropositive. In DNA form, the CDR3 reads TGCGCCAGCAGCCAAGGACTAGCGGGGGGGCAAGATACGCAGTATTTT. Translated: CASSQGLAGGQDTQYF.